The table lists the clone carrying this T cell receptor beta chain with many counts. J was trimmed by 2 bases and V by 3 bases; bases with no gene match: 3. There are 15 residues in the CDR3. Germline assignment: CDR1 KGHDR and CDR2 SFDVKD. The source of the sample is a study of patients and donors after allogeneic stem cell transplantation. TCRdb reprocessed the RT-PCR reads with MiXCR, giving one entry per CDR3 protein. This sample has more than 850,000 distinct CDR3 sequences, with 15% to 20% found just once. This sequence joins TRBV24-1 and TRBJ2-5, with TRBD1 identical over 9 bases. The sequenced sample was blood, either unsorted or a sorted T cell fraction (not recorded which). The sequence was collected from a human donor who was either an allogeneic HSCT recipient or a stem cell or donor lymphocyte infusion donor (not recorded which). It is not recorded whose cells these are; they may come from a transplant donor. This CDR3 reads CATSDMGQGQETQYF. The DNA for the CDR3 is TGTGCCACCAGTGATATGGGACAGGGACAAGAGACCCAGTACTTC.